The T cell receptor (beta chain) described here comes from a study of Ad26.COV2.S vaccination and SARS-CoV-2 variants. Study-level background: Ad26.COV2.S shots went into the muscle once or twice, 56 days apart.

Sequenced by immunoSEQ multiplex PCR; TCRdb stores in-frame clones only, minus some. The top ten clones hold more than 1.5% of a sample with about half a million clones, 80% to 90% of them seen once. At least ten counts were recorded for this clone. Its specificity is unknown. General study points: Analyses of TCR breadth and depth may have underestimated total T cell responses.

Regarding treatment: over 15 received Ad26.COV2.S at low or high dose, single or two shots; 5 received placebo; per-sample allocation not given. Following the first vaccine or placebo injection, samples were taken on day 63. V lost 6 bases and J 4 bases, leaving 6 bases between the germline ends. CDR3 length: 12 amino acids. The rearrangement uses TRBV12-3 or TRBV12-4 and TRBJ2-2, with TRBD1 as a possible D gene (6 bases). The sample here was peripheral blood, taken in a trial of Ad26.COV2.S vaccine versus placebo. The sequence was obtained from a person between 18 and 59 years old who received the Ad26.COV2.S COVID-19 vaccine or a placebo. The DNA for the CDR3 is TGTGCCAGCAGCAGGGGCACCGGGGAGCTGTTTTTT. Translation: CASSRGTGELFF.